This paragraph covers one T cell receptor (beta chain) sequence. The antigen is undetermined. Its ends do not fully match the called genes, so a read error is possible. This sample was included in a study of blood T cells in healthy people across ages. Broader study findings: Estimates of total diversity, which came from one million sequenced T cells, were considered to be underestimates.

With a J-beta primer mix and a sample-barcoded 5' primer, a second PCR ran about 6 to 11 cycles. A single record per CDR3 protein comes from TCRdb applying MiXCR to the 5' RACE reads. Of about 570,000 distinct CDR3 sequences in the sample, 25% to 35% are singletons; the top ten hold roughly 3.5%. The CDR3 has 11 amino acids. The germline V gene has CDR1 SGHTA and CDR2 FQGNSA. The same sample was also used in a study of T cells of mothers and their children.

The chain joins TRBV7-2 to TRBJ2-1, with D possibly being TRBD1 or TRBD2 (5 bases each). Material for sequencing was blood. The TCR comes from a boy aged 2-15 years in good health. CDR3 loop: CASNLGTEQFF. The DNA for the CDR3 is TGTGCCAGCAACTTAGGGACTGAGCAGTTCTTC.